A single T cell receptor beta chain is shown here with its context. Germline CDR1 and CDR2: SGDLS and YYNGEE. The CDR3 contains 13 residues. V dropped 3 bases and J dropped 9 bases, with 10 bases sitting between them. The time point was: week 3, after first cycle of checkpoint inhibitor. Blood was drawn before treatment and at week 3 after checkpoint blockade. Only in-frame clones appear in the TCRdb table, and some are missing; sequencing was by immunoSEQ multiplex PCR. This sample has fewer than 8,000 clones; over 65% occur once, and the top ten carry more than 14%. This record belongs to a study of blood T cell dynamics during melanoma immunotherapy.

The chain has TRBV9 and TRBJ1-6, with unresolved D. The sample was blood, taken from a patient treated with checkpoint blockade. The clonotype was recovered from a human donor with melanoma. DNA of the CDR3: TGTGCCAGCAGCGCGTCCCTCGGTTCACCCCTCCACTTT. Its translation is CASSASLGSPLHF.